This T cell receptor (beta chain) originates from a study of PD-1 blockade in classical Hodgkin lymphoma. Notes on the study in general: Significantly greater TCR diversity emerged by C4D1 in CD4+ cells but not CD8+ cells.

V gave up 5 bases and J gave up 8 bases; unmatched junction bases: 14. The CDR3 length is 17 residues. Germline V gives CDR1 MNHNS, CDR2 SASEGT. Measured with immunoSEQ multiplex PCR; TCRdb has only the in-frame clones, and not every one. This sample carries 35,000 to 40,000 clones, around 88% of them seen once, and the ten largest clones take more than 6.5%. As regards this clone: Its antigen is still unknown.

Following autologous stem cell transplantation, relapse occurred in every patient, and exposure to brentuximab vedotin varied. Complete response, partial response or progressive disease was recorded as best response. The sequencing used peripheral blood mononuclear cells (PBMCs), collected before the second cycle of nivolumab. The receptor was derived from a human donor with classical Hodgkin lymphoma. This chain connects TRBV6-1 to TRBJ2-1; 11 nucleotides line up with TRBD2. In DNA, the CDR3 is TGTGCCAGCAGTCAAGAACGGACTAGCGGGCCCTTTGATGAGCAGTTCTTC. It yields the protein CASSQERTSGPFDEQFF.